The rows below give T cell receptor beta chains drawn from one sample of a study of chemoradiotherapy in HPV16-positive cancers. Libraries were prepared by immunoSEQ multiplex PCR; TCRdb keeps only in-frame clonotypes and omits some of them. The top ten hold around 9.2% of the sample, which has about 10,000 clones, about 74% seen once. This specimen was taken from a patient who underwent chemoradiotherapy. The receptor set was obtained from a human donor with HPV-associated anogenital cancer. Both conserved end residues are part of each CDR3.

V gene: TRBV10-2
CDR3 protein: CASSERQARGYTF

V gene: TRBV10-2
CDR3 protein: CASSDERPSSYNEQFF

V gene: TRBV18
CDR3 protein: CASSQGVDQPQHF

V gene: TRBV2
CDR3 protein: CASSPLSDTQYF

V gene: TRBV5-6
CDR3 protein: CASSLAEGNEQFF

V gene: TRBV28
CDR3 protein: CASSLITPWGGDQNYGYTF

V gene: TRBV4-1
CDR3 protein: CASSQGDRGAYEQYF

V gene: TRBV7-9
CDR3 protein: CASSPTTSHTQYF

V gene: TRBV28
CDR3 protein: CASSSGILNSNYGYTF

V gene: TRBV9
CDR3 protein: CASSVGGQGNTGELFF

V gene: TRBV9
CDR3 protein: CASGGVSFNEQFF

V gene: TRBV5-4
CDR3 protein: CASNYDRGYGYTF

V gene: TRBV19
CDR3 protein: CASGTGWETQYF

V gene: TRBV9
CDR3 protein: CASSVGQGAGETQYF

V gene: TRBV2
CDR3 protein: CASSEYGLINQPQHF

V gene: TRBV7-2
CDR3 protein: CASSLGPAGQGSTYEQYF

V gene: TRBV4-2
CDR3 protein: CASSHFGRAGSTDTQYF

V gene: TRBV5-1
CDR3 protein: CASSSGQGTDTQYF

V gene: TRBV7-8
CDR3 protein: CASSFVLQNTGELFF

V gene: TRBV7-3
CDR3 protein: CASSLWTGGMNEQFF

V gene: TRBV7-3
CDR3 protein: CASNSGSPGDTQYF

V gene: TRBV5-1
CDR3 protein: CASSLGHGNTEAFF

V gene: TRBV11-3
CDR3 protein: CASSHAGRPEAFF

V gene: TRBV7-8
CDR3 protein: CASSLDEQMTDTQYF

V gene: TRBV21-1
CDR3 protein: CASKTSGDRVCEQFF

V gene: TRBV30
CDR3 protein: CAWSGFAKNIQYF

V gene: TRBV28
CDR3 protein: CASSSMGGATYEQYF

V gene: TRBV6-5
CDR3 protein: CASTEGASTDTQYF

V gene: TRBV28
CDR3 protein: CASIDHSYNEQFF

V gene: TRBV4-3
CDR3 protein: CASSQDIGGSYNEQFF

V gene: TRBV7-8
CDR3 protein: CASSLKDTGELFF